This T cell receptor beta chain was sequenced for a study of PD-1 blockade in classical Hodgkin lymphoma. Comments on this clone: Its cognate antigen is unknown.

Noted time point: newly diagnosed, previously untreated cHL patient sample. The CD4+ T cells used were purified from thawed PBMCs through magnetic negative selection. Comparison came from newly diagnosed, untreated classical Hodgkin lymphoma PBMCs. Data came from immunoSEQ multiplex PCR; TCRdb stores just in-frame clones and leaves some out. There are under 35,000 clones in the sample; 89% occur only once, and more than 0.35% lies in the top ten. Regarding the study as a whole: Reported baseline diversity: healthy donors highest, relapsed/refractory patients lowest. Whatever underlies the repertoire differences (possibly disease activity or prior therapy) remains undefined.

The ends lost 0 bases at V and 7 bases at J; junction bases unmatched: 10. The V gene's germline CDR1 is LGHNA and CDR2 YSLEER. The CDR3 is made up of 17 amino acids. This sequence originates from a human donor with classical Hodgkin lymphoma. Material: CD4+ T cells from blood. The chain recombines TRBV4-3 with TRBJ2-1; 9 positions match TRBD2. CDR3 region: CASSQERALAGANEQFF. The CDR3 bases are TGCGCCAGCAGCCAAGAAAGAGCGTTAGCGGGAGCTAATGAGCAGTTCTTC.